The TCR beta chain described here comes from a study of T cell clones after liver transplantation. Study background: Until 12-24 months post-transplant, subjects got standard immunosuppression and no induction.

Clones were read by immunoSEQ multiplex PCR, and TCRdb kept only the in-frame ones, dropping some. The data hold 70,000 or so clones, with around 90% observed a single time. The CDR3 is made up of 14 amino acids. Germline loops: CDR1 SGHRS, CDR2 YFSETQ. V was cut by 1 base and J by 3 bases, with 10 bases left in between. Whole-study results and caveats: In most of the 8 subjects, circulating graft-donor-reactive CD4 TCRbeta sequences fell significantly after transplant. Small, mixed patient groups and varying post-transplant times limit these conclusions.

In this sample, this clone turned up once. Its specificity is not known. The sample consisted of CD4+ T cells from blood, taken before liver transplant. The V gene is TRBV5-1, the J gene TRBJ1-2; no firm D call. The clonotype originates from a human donor who received a liver transplant. Here the CDR3 DNA reads TGCGCCAGCAGCTTGTATTGGGATGACTATGGCTACACCTTC. Protein: CASSLYWDDYGYTF.